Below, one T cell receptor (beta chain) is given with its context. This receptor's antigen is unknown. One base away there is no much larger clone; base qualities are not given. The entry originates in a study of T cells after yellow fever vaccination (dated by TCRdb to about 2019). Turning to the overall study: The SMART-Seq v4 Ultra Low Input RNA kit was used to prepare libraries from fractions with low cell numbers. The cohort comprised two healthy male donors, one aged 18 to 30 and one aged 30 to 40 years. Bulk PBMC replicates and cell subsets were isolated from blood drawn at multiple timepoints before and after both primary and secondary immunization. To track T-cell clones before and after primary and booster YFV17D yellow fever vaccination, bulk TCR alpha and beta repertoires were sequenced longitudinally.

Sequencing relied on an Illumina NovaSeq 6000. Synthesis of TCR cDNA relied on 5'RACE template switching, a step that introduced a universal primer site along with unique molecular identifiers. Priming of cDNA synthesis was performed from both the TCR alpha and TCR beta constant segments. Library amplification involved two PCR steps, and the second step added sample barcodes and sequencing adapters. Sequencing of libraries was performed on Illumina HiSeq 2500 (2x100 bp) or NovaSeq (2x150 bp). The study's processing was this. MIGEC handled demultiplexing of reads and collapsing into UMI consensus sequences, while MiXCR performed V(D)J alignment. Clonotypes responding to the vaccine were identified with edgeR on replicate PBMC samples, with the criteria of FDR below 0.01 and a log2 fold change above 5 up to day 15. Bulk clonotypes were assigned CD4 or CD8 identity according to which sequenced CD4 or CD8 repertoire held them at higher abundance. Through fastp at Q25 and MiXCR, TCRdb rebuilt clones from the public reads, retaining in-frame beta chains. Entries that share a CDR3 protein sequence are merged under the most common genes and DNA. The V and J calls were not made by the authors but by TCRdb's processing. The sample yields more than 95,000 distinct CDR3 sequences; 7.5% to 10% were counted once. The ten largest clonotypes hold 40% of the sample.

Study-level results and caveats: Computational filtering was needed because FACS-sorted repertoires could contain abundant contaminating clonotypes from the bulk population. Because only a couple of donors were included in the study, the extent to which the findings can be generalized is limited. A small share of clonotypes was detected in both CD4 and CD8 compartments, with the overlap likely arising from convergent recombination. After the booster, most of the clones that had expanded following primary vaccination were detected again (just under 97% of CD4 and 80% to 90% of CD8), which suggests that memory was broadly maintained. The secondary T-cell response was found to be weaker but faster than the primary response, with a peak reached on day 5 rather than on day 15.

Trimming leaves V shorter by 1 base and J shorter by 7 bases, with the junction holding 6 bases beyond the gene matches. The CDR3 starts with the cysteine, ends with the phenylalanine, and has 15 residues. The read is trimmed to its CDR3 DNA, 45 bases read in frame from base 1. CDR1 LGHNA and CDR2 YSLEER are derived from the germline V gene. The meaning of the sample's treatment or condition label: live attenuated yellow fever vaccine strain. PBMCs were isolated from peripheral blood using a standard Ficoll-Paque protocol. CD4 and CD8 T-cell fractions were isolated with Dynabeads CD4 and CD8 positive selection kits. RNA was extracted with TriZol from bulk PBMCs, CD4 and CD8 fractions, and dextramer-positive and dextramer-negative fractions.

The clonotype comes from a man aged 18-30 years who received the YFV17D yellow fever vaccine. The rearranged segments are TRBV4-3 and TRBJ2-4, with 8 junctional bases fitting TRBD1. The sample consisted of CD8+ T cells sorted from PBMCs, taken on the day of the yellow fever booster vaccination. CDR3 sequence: CASSQGTGRRNIQYF. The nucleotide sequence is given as TGCGCCAGCAGCCAAGGGACAGGGAGGAGGAACATTCAGTACTTC.